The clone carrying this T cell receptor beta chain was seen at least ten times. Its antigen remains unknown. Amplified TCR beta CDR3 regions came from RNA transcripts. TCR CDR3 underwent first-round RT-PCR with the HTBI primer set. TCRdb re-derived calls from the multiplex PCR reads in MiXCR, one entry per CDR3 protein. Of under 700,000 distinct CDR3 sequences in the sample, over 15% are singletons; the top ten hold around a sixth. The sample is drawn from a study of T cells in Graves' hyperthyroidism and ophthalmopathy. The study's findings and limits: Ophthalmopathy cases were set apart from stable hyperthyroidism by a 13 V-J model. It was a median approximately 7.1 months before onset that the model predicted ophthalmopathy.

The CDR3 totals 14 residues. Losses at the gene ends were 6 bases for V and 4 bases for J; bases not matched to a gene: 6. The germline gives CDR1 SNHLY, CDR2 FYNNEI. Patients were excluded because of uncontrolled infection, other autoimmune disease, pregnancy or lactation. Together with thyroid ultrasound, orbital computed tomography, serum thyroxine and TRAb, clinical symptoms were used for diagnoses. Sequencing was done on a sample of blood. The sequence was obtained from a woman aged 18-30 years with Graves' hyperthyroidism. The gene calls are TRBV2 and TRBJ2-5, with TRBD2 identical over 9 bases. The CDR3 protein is CASSSREGLETQYF. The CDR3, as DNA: TGTGCCAGCAGCTCGCGGGAGGGACTAGAGACCCAGTACTTC.